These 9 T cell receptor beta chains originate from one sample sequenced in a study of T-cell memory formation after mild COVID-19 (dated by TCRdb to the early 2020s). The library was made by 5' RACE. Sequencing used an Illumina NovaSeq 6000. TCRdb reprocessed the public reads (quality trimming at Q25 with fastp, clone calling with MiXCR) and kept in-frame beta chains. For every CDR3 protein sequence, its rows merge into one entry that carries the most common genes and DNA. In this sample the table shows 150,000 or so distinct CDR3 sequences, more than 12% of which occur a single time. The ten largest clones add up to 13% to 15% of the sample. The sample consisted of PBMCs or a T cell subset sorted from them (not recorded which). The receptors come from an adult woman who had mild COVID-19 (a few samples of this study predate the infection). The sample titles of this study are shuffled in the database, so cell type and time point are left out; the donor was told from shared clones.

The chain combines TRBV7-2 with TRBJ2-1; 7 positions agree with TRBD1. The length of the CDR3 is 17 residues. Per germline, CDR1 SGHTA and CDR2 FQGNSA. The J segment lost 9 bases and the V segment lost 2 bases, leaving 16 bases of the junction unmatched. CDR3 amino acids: CASSLLGNRGNLVEQFF. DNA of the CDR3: TGTGCCAGCAGCTTACTCGGTAACAGGGGTAACTTGGTTGAGCAGTTCTTC.

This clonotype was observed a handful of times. The CDR3 spells CASSWDYQETQYF. In nucleotides, the CDR3 is TGTGCCAGCAGCTGGGACTACCAAGAGACCCAGTACTTC. The chain has TRBV14 and TRBJ2-5, with TRBD2 as a possible D gene (6 bases). Trimming left V 5 bases short and J 0 bases short, with 7 bases between. The CDR3 loop spans 13 amino acids. The germline V gene has CDR1 SGHDN and CDR2 FVKESK. The variable domain in full, completed from reference TRBV14 and TRBJ2-5, reads EAGVTQFPSHSVIEKGQTVTLRCDPISGHDNLYWYRRVMGKEIKFLLHFVKESKQDESGMPNNRFLAERTGGTYSTLKVQPAELEDSGVYFCASSWDYQETQYFGPGTRLLVL.

The CDR3 loop reads CSARGPQIYNEQFF. CDR3 nucleotides: TGCAGTGCTAGAGGACCCCAAATATACAATGAGCAGTTCTTC. The chain is built from TRBV20-1 and TRBJ2-1; D not certain. The CDR3 sequence is 14 residues long. Trimming left V 1 base short and J 4 bases short, with 11 bases between. Per germline, CDR1 DFQATT and CDR2 SNEGSKA (reference sequence).

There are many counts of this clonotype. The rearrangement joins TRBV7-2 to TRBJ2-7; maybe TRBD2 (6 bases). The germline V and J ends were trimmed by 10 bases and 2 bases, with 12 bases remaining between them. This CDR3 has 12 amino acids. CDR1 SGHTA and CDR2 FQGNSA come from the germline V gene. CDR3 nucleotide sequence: TGTGCCATTCTGGGGGGACCCTACGAGCAGTACTTC. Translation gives CAILGGPYEQYF.

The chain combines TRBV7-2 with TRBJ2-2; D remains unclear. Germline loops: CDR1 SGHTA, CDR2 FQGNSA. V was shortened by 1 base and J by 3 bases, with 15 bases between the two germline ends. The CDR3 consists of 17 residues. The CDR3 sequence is CASSLDPRQAYTGELFF. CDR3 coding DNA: TGTGCCAGCAGCTTAGACCCCCGGCAGGCCTACACCGGGGAGCTGTTTTTT. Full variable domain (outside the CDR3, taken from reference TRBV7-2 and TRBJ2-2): GAGVSQSPSNKVTEKGKDVELRCDPISGHTALYWYRQSLGQGLEFLIYFQGNSAPDKSGLPSDRFSAERTGGSVSTLTIQRTQQEDSAVYLCASSLDPRQAYTGELFFGEGSRLTVL.

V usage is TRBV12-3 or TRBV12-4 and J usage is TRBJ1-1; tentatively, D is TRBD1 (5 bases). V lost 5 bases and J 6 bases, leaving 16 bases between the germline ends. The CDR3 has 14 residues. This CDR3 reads CASSPGGVVAEAFF. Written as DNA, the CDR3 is TGTGCCAGCAGTCCGGGGGGGGTGGTGGCTGAAGCTTTCTTT.

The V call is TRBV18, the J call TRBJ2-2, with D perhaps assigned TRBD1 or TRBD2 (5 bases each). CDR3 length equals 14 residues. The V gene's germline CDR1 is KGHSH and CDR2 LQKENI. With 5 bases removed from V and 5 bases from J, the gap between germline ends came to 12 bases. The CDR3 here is CASSKQRGTGELFF. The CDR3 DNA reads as TGTGCCAGCTCAAAACAGAGGGGAACCGGGGAGCTGTTTTTT.

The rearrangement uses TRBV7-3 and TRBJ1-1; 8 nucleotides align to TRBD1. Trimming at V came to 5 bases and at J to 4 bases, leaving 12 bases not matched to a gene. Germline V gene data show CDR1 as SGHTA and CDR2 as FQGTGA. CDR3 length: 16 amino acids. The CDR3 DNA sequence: TGTGCCAGCAGCCTACAATGGACAGGGCGGTCCACTGAAGCTTTCTTT. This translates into CASSLQWTGRSTEAFF.

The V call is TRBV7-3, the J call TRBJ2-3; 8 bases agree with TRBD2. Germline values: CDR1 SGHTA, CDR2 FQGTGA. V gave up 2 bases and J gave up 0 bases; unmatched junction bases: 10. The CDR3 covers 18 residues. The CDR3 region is CASSLGAGAPSSTDTQYF. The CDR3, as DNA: TGTGCCAGCAGCTTAGGAGCGGGGGCCCCGAGTAGCACAGATACGCAGTATTTT.